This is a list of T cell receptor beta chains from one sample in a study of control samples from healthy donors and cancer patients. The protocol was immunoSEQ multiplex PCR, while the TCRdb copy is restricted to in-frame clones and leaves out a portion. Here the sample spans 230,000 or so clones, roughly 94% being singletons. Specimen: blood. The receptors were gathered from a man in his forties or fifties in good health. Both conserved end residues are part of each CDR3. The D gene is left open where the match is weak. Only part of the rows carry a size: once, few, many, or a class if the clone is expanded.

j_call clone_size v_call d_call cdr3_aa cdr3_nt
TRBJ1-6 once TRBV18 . CASSDSNSPLHF TGTGCCAGCTCTGACTCGAATTCACCCCTCCACTTT
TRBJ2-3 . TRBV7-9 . CASTLDGVATDTQYF TGTGCCAGCACGTTAGATGGGGTTGCCACAGATACGCAGTATTTT
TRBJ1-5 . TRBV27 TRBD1 CASTTGGSNQPQHF TGTGCCAGTACCACAGGGGGCTCGAATCAGCCCCAGCATTTT
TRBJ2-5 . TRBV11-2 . CASSHSDRQETQYF TGTGCCAGCAGCCATAGTGACAGACAAGAGACCCAGTACTTC
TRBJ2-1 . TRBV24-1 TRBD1 CATSDPAGTGNEQFF TGTGCCACCAGTGATCCAGCCGGGACAGGGAATGAGCAGTTCTTC
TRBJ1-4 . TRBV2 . CASSESGTTNEKLFF TGTGCCAGCAGTGAGTCAGGTACAACTAATGAAAAACTGTTTTTT
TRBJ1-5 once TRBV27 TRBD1 CASSPRQGISNQPQHF TGTGCCAGCAGTCCGCGACAGGGGATTAGCAATCAGCCCCAGCATTTT
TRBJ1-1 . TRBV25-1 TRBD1 CASSDKGARTEAFF TGTGCCAGCAGTGATAAGGGGGCGCGAACTGAAGCTTTCTTT
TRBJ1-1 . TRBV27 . CASSFPGNTEAFF TGTGCCAGCAGTTTCCCAGGGAACACTGAAGCTTTCTTT
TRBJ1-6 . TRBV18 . CASSPPEQSVLHF TGTGCCAGCTCACCACCGGAACAGTCCGTCCTCCACTTT
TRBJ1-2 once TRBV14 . CASSQMVGRSGYGYTF TGTGCCAGCAGCCAGATGGTCGGACGCTCTGGCTATGGCTACACCTTC
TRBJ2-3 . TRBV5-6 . CASSLATDTQYF TGTGCCAGCAGCTTAGCGACAGATACGCAGTATTTT
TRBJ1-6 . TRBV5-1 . CASSPGRSYNSPLHF TGCGCCAGCAGCCCGGGACGGTCCTATAATTCACCCCTCCACTTT
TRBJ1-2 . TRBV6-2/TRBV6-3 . CASSYVRGDHGYTF TGTGCCAGCAGTTACGTCAGGGGAGACCATGGCTACACCTTC
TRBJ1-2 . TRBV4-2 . CASSQFTDNYGYTF TGTGCCAGCAGCCAATTTACAGACAACTATGGCTACACCTTC
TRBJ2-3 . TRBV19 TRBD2 CASSIASGGPDTQYF TGTGCCAGTAGTATCGCTAGCGGGGGGCCAGATACGCAGTATTTT
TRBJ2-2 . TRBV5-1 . CASSFGGGNTGELFF TGCGCCAGCAGCTTTGGCGGAGGGAACACCGGGGAGCTGTTTTTT
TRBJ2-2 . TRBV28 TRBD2 CASRWLAGESNTGELFF TGTGCCAGCAGGTGGCTAGCGGGGGAGTCGAACACCGGGGAGCTGTTTTTT
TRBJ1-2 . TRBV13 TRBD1 CASSLVGQVGDYGYTF TGTGCCAGCAGCTTAGTTGGACAGGTGGGGGACTATGGCTACACCTTC
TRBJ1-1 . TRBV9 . CASSVMGTEAFF TGTGCCAGCAGCGTAATGGGGACTGAAGCTTTCTTT
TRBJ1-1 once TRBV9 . CASSVKGGRSTEAFF TGTGCCAGCAGCGTAAAGGGGGGTAGGAGCACTGAAGCTTTCTTT
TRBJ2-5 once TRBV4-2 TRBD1 CASRSGTGKETQYF TGTGCCAGTCGGAGCGGGACAGGGAAAGAGACCCAGTACTTC
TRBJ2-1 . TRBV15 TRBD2 CATSSTSGGFDEQFF TGTGCCACCAGCAGCACTAGCGGGGGGTTCGATGAGCAGTTCTTC
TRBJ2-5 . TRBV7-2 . CASSLGFETQYF TGTGCCAGCAGCTTAGGTTTTGAGACCCAGTACTTC
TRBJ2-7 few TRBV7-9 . CASSWGSAGTYEQYF TGTGCCAGCAGCTGGGGCTCGGCTGGTACCTACGAGCAGTACTTC
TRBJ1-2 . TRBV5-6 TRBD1 CASSLGEKGQGIFGYTF TGTGCCAGCAGCTTGGGCGAAAAAGGACAGGGTATCTTTGGCTACACCTTC
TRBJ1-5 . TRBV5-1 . CASSLGQFSNQPQHF TGCGCCAGCAGCTTGGGACAATTTAGCAATCAGCCCCAGCATTTT
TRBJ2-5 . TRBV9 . CASSVGQLVETQYF TGTGCCAGCAGCGTAGGACAGTTGGTAGAGACCCAGTACTTC
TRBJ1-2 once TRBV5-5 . CASSLEGGENYGYTF TGTGCCAGCAGCTTGGAGGGTGGGGAGAACTATGGCTACACCTTC
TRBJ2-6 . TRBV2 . CASSFDLSGANVLTF TGTGCCAGCAGTTTTGACCTCTCTGGGGCCAACGTCCTGACTTTC
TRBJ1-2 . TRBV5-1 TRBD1 CASSATGGADYGYTF TGCGCCAGCAGCGCGACAGGGGGCGCTGACTATGGCTACACCTTC
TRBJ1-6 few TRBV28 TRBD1 CASNGDSSYNSPLHF TGTGCCAGCAACGGGGACAGCTCCTATAATTCACCCCTCCACTTT
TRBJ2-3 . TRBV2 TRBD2 CASRGGGGKDTQYF TGTGCCAGCAGGGGCGGGGGGGGTAAAGATACGCAGTATTTT
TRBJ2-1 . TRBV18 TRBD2 CASSPRNQRGGPFF TGTGCCAGCTCACCGAGGAACCAGCGGGGGGGACCGTTCTTC
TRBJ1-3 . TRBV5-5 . CASSYVKTGFSFDGNTIYF TGTGCCAGCAGCTATGTAAAGACTGGATTTAGTTTCGACGGAAACACCATATATTTT
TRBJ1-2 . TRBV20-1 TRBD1 CSASGTGKGGGYTF TGCAGTGCTAGTGGGACAGGGAAAGGAGGTGGCTACACCTTC
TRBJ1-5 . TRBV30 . CACTQGGYQPQHF TGTGCCTGTACCCAGGGCGGGTATCAGCCCCAGCATTTT
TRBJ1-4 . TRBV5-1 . CASSLGEIIGEKLFF TGCGCCAGCAGCTTGGGGGAGATTATTGGGGAAAAACTGTTTTTT
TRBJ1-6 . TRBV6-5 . CASGVRRESPLHF TGTGCCAGCGGGGTCCGCAGGGAGTCACCCCTCCACTTT
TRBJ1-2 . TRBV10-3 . CAISESSYGYTF TGTGCCATCAGTGAGTCGAGCTATGGCTACACCTTC
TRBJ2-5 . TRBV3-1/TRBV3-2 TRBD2 CASSQGAGGAEETQYF TGTGCCAGCAGCCAAGGAGCGGGGGGGGCCGAAGAGACCCAGTACTTC
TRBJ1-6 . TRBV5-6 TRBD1 CASSLGQANNSPLHF TGTGCCAGCAGCCTAGGACAGGCAAATAATTCACCCCTCCACTTT
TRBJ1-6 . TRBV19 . CASSIVGTMNSPLHF TGTGCCAGTAGTATAGTCGGAACTATGAATTCACCCCTCCACTTT
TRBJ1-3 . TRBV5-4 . CASSLRQGTGNTIYF TGTGCCAGCAGCTTGAGGCAGGGGACTGGAAACACCATATATTTT
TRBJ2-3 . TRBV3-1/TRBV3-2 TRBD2 CASSQDLRASGGKDTQYF TGTGCCAGCAGCCAAGATCTAAGGGCTAGCGGGGGAAAAGATACGCAGTATTTT
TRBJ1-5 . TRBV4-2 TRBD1 CASSQRRDSLRQPQHF TGTGCCAGCAGCCAAAGACGGGACAGCCTAAGACAGCCCCAGCATTTT